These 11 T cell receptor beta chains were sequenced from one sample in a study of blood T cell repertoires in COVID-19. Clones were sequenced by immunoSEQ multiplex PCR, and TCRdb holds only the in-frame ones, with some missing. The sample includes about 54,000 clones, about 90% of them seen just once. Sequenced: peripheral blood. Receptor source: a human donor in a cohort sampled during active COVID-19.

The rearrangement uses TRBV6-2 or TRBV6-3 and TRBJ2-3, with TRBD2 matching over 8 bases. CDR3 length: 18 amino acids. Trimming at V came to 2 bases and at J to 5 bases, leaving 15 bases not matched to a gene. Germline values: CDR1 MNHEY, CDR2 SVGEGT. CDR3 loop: CASSYPLGRGAGIDTQYF. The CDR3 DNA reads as TGTGCCAGCAGTTACCCCCTCGGGCGGGGGGCCGGGATAGATACGCAGTATTTT.

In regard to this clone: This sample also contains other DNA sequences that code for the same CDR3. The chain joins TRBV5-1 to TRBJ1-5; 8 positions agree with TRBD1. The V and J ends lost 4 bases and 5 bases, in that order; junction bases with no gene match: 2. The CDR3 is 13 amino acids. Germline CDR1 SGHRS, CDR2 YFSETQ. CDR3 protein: CASSPDRDQPQHF. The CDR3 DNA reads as TGCGCCAGCAGCCCGGACAGGGATCAGCCCCAGCATTTT.

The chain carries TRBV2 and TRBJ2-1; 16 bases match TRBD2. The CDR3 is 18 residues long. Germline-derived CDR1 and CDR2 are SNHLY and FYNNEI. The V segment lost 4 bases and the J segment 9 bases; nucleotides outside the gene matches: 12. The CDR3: CASSGGLAGGPGSAEQFF. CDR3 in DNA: TGTGCCAGCAGTGGGGGACTAGCGGGAGGGCCGGGGTCCGCTGAGCAGTTCTTC.

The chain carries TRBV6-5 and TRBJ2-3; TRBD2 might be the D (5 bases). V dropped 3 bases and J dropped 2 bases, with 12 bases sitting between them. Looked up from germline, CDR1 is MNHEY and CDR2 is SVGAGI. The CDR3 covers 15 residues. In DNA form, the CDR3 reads TGTGCCAGCAGTTATCAGTCTAGCTACACAGATACGCAGTATTTT. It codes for CASSYQSSYTDTQYF.

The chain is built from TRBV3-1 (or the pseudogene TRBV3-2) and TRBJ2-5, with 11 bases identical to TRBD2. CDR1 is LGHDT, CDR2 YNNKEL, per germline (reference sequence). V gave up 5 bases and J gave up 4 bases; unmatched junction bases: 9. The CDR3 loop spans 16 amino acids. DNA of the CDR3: TGTGCCAGCAGCTTGCCTAGCGGGGGGAGATTAGAGACCCAGTACTTC. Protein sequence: CASSLPSGGRLETQYF.

The CDR3: CASSEAGGNTEAFF. As DNA, the CDR3 is TGTGCCAGCAGTGAAGCAGGGGGGAACACTGAAGCTTTCTTT. This sequence joins TRBV2 and TRBJ1-1; a weak D match, TRBD1 (6 bases). The length of the CDR3 is 14 residues. The V gene's germline CDR1 is SNHLY and CDR2 FYNNEI. With 0 bases removed from V and 1 base from J, the gap between germline ends came to 6 bases.

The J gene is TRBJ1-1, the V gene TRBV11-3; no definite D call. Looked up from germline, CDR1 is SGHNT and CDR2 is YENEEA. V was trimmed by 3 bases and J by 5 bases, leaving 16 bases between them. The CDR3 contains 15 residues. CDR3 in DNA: TGTGCCAGCAGCTTCGGCAGCGGGTCCGGGACTGAAGCTTTCTTT. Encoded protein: CASSFGSGSGTEAFF.

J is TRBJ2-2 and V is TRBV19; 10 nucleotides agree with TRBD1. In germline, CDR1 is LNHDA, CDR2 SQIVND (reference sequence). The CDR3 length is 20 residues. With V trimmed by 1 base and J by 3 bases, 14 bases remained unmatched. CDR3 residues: CASSIGTGTGDLAHTGELFF. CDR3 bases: TGTGCCAGTAGTATAGGAACCGGGACAGGGGATCTTGCGCACACCGGGGAGCTGTTTTTT.

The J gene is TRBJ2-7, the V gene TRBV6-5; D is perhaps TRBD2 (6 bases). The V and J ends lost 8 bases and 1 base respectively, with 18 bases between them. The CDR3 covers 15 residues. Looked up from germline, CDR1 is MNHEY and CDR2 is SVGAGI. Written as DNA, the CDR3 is TGTGCCAGCTCTACGCTCGGGGGACCTTCCTACGAGCAGTACTTC. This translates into CASSTLGGPSYEQYF.

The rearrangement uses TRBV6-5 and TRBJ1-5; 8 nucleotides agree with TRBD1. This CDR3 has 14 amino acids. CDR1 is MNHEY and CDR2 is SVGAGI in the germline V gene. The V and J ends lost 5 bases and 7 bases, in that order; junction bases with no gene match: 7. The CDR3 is CASSLDRGEQPQHF. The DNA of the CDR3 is TGTGCCAGCAGTCTTGACAGGGGAGAGCAGCCCCAGCATTTT.

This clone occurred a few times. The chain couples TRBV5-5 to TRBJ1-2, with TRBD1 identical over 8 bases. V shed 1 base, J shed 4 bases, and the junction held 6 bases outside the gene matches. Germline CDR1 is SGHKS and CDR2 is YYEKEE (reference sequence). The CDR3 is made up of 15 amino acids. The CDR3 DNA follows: TGTGCCAGCAGCTTGCCAGGGGGCGGTGGCTATGGCTACACCTTC. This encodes CASSLPGGGGYGYTF. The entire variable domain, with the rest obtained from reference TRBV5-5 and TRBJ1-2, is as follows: DAGVTQSPTHLIKTRGQQVTLRCSPISGHKSVSWYQQVLGQGPQFIFQYYEKEERGRGNFPDRFSARQFPNYSSELNVNALLLGDSALYLCASSLPGGGGYGYTFGSGTRLTVV.